The sequence of this T cell receptor (beta chain) was determined in a study of post-analysis software for immune sequencing data. Across the study: Clinical courses comprised relapsing-remitting, secondary progressive and progressive-relapsing multiple sclerosis. Findings and caveats of the study: Patients used about five TRBV segments, including TRBV5-6, TRBV5-1 and TRBV20-1, more often than controls. F measure showed strong co-clustering of same-batch samples. The study found significantly lower normalized Chao1 diversity in multiple sclerosis patients than in controls.

cDNA libraries for TCR beta contained unique molecular identifiers. The T cell input of about 0.85 to 10 million gave roughly 0.5 million cDNA molecules. TCRdb processed the PCR reads anew with MiXCR; each CDR3 protein has one entry. The sample holds fewer than 850,000 distinct CDR3 sequences, 35% to 55% seen once. As concerns this clonotype: No antigen is known for it.

The J segment lost 4 bases and the V segment lost 0 bases, leaving 4 bases of the junction unmatched. The germline CDR1 and CDR2 sequences are SGHRS and YFSETQ. This CDR3 region has 15 residues. The sample comprised blood. This chain uses TRBV5-1 with TRBJ2-3, with TRBD2 identical over 8 bases. The clonotype was recovered from a girl aged 10 to 17 with multiple sclerosis. The CDR3 DNA reads TGCGCCAGCAGCTTGGTGCAGCGGGGGCCAGATACGCAGTATTTT. This codes for CASSLVQRGPDTQYF.